The 14 T cell receptor beta chains below all came from one sample that was sequenced in a study of blood T cell repertoires in COVID-19. Repertoires were generated with immunoSEQ multiplex PCR, while TCRdb's copy carries only in-frame clones and drops some. The sample includes 310,000 or so clones, roughly 87% of them seen just once. Sequencing was performed on peripheral blood. These receptors were taken from a man aged 30 to 39 with COVID-19, enrolled during active disease.

V is TRBV11-2 and J is TRBJ2-7; no definite D call. Trimming took off 1 base at V and 5 bases at J, with 12 bases between the two ends. Germline V CDR1 and CDR2: SGHAT, FQNNGV. CDR3 length: 14 amino acids. CDR3 nucleotides: TGTGCCAGCAGCTTAGCTAGGTCCGGTGACGAGCAGTACTTC. Translating it yields CASSLARSGDEQYF.

The rearrangement links TRBV7-8 to TRBJ1-3; D is uncertain. Trimming pared 1 base from V and 0 bases from J, leaving 13 bases between. This CDR3 region has 17 residues. Looked up from germline, CDR1 is SGHVS and CDR2 is FQNEAQ. The CDR3 region has the DNA TGTGCCAGCAGCTTAGGGAGCAGCCTAGACTCTGGAAACACCATATATTTT. Translation gives CASSLGSSLDSGNTIYF.

This clone appeared a single time. The chain joins TRBV5-1 to TRBJ2-1; a weak D match, TRBD2 (5 bases). The V gene's germline CDR1 is SGHRS and CDR2 YFSETQ. V gave up 2 bases and J gave up 3 bases, with 12 bases separating them. The CDR3 loop spans 15 amino acids. In nucleotides, the CDR3 is TGCGCCAGCAGCTTAAACCCGGGAAGCTACAATGAGCAGTTCTTC. It yields the protein CASSLNPGSYNEQFF.

This chain connects TRBV2 to TRBJ1-1; 10 bases fit TRBD1. Trimming removed 7 bases from V and 6 bases from J; junction bases left unmatched: 8. The CDR3 runs to 14 residues. Per the germline V gene, CDR1 is SNHLY and CDR2 is FYNNEI. The CDR3 nucleotides are TGTGCCAGCATCCAAGGACAGGGGGGGTCTGAAGCTTTCTTT. Protein product: CASIQGQGGSEAFF.

In this sample, this clone turned up once. This chain joins TRBV18 and TRBJ1-4, with 7 bases aligning to TRBD1. The CDR3 has 15 residues. J lost 4 bases, V lost 5 bases, and 7 bases had no gene match. From germline, CDR1 is KGHSH and CDR2 LQKENI. CDR3 sequence reads: CASSSRDSLNEKLFF. In nucleotides, the CDR3 is TGTGCCAGCTCATCCCGGGACAGCCTTAATGAAAAACTGTTTTTT.

V is TRBV28 and J is TRBJ1-5; weak D call: TRBD1 (6 bases). The CDR3 length is 13 residues. V was clipped by 6 bases and J by 5 bases, with 11 bases between them. The germline V gene encodes CDR1 MDHEN and CDR2 SYDVKM. The CDR3 protein is CASSSQGYQPQHF. The CDR3, as DNA: TGTGCCAGCAGCTCACAGGGATATCAGCCCCAGCATTTT.

This sequence joins TRBV19 and TRBJ1-6; TRBD1 is a possible D gene (5 bases). This CDR3 spans 13 amino acids. Trimming removed 4 bases from V and 9 bases from J, with 10 bases in between. From germline, CDR1 is LNHDA and CDR2 SQIVND (reference sequence). DNA for the CDR3: TGTGCCAGTAGTAACGGAGGGGTTTCACCCCTCCACTTT. Translated: CASSNGGVSPLHF.

The chain links TRBV9 to TRBJ1-1; TRBD1 matches at 8 bases. Germline V lookup: CDR1 SGDLS, CDR2 YYNGEE. V lost 4 bases to trimming and J lost 5 bases; unmatched junction nucleotides: 7. The CDR3 sequence is 14 residues long. The DNA of the CDR3 is TGTGCCAGCAGCCCTTGGACAGGGTCAACTGAAGCTTTCTTT. It yields the protein CASSPWTGSTEAFF.

This clone occurred a few times. This rearrangement joins TRBV29-1 to TRBJ1-3; D unclear. Germline V gene data show CDR1 as SQVTM and CDR2 as ANQGSEA. CDR3 length: 14 residues. Trimming shortened V by 3 bases and J by 0 bases, and 9 bases separated the two germline ends. The CDR3, as DNA: TGCAGCGTTGAGGGCACCCTCTCTGGAAACACCATATATTTT. Protein product: CSVEGTLSGNTIYF.

This chain joins TRBV15 and TRBJ2-7; TRBD2 agrees at 11 bases. Germline CDR1 is LNHNV and CDR2 is YYDKDF (reference sequence). This CDR3 comprises 16 residues. The V segment lost 1 base and the J segment 2 bases; nucleotides outside the gene matches: 4. The DNA for the CDR3 is TGTGCCACCAGCAGAGTTGGGGGACTAGCGGCCTACGAGCAGTACTTC. Encoded protein: CATSRVGGLAAYEQYF.

The V and J genes are TRBV7-8 and TRBJ2-3; maybe TRBD1 (6 bases). Germline CDR1 is SGHVS and CDR2 is FQNEAQ. Trimming took 4 bases from V and 4 from J, leaving 12 bases between them. The CDR3 is 14 residues long. The CDR3 nucleotides read TGTGCCAGCAGCTCGACAGGATCGGCAGATACGCAGTATTTT. This translates into CASSSTGSADTQYF.

This chain joins TRBV27 and TRBJ2-1; TRBD2 is a possible D gene (5 bases). The CDR3 sequence is 14 residues long. Germline V gene lookup returns CDR1 MNHEY and CDR2 SMNVEV (reference sequence). Deletions cut 4 bases from V and 9 bases from J, with 16 bases between. The CDR3 spells CASSSYEGVGEQFF. The CDR3 DNA follows: TGTGCCAGCAGTTCGTACGAGGGAGTGGGTGAGCAGTTCTTC.

The chain recombines TRBV5-6 with TRBJ1-2, with D perhaps TRBD1 (5 bases). The CDR3 runs to 15 residues. The V end lost 2 bases, the J end lost 5 bases, and 16 bases lay between the germline ends. In germline, CDR1 is SGHDT, CDR2 YYEEEE. CDR3 loop: CASSLTGVGSYGYTF. CDR3 bases: TGTGCCAGCAGCTTAACAGGAGTAGGGTCGTATGGCTACACCTTC.

The gene calls are TRBV4-3 and TRBJ2-6, with D perhaps matching TRBD2 (5 bases). CDR1 and CDR2 (germline): LGHNA, YSLEER. The CDR3 totals 18 residues. V was cut by 0 bases and J by 0 bases, with 12 bases left in between. CDR3 bases: TGCGCCAGCAGCCAAGATAGTTGGAGGACCTCTGGGGCCAACGTCCTGACTTTC. Its translation is CASSQDSWRTSGANVLTF.